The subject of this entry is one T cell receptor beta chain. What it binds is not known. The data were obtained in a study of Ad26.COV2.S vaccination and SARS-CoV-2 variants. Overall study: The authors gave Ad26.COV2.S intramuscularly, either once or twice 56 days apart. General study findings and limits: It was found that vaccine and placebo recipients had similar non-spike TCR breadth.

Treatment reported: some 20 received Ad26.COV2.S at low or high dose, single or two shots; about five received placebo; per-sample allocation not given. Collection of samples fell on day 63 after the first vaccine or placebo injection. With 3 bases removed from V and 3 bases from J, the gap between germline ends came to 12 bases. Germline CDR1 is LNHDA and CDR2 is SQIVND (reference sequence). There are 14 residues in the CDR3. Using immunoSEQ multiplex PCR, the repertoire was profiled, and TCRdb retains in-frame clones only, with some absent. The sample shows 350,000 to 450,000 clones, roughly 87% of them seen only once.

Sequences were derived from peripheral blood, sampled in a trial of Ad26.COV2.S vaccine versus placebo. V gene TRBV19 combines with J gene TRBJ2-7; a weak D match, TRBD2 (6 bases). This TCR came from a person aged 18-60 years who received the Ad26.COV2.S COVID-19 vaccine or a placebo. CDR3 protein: CASSIWTEGYEQYF. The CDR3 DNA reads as TGTGCCAGTAGTATTTGGACGGAGGGCTACGAGCAGTACTTC.